This T cell receptor (beta chain) was sequenced for a study of shared clonotypes between healthy human individuals. Overall study: The study enrolled a couple of women and a few men aged 18 to 49. Plates per donor: three CD4 naive, three CD4 memory, two CD8 naive, one CD8 memory.

The data were produced by immunoSEQ multiplex PCR, yet TCRdb's version contains in-frame clones alone and is incomplete. The sample lists over a million clones; roughly 70% were seen once. In the case of this clone: Its antigen is still unknown.

Points from the study as a whole: Rarefaction showed that sequencing of sorted subsets was incomplete (despite large depth).

Germline-derived CDR1 and CDR2 are PRHDT and FYEKMQ (reference sequence). CDR3 length: 15 amino acids. Losses at the gene ends were 5 bases for V and 2 bases for J; bases not matched to a gene: 8. This sequence originates from a man younger than 35 in good health. The rearrangement links TRBV13 to TRBJ1-2; 7 bases line up with TRBD1. Sequencing was carried out using memory CD4+ T cells sorted from blood. The subset: CD45RA-negative fraction. The CDR3 region has the DNA TGTGCCAGCAGCGCCGAGGGGGACAGCAACTATGGCTACACCTTC. The encoded protein is CASSAEGDSNYGYTF.